This T cell receptor (beta chain) was documented in a study of T cells in Graves' hyperthyroidism and ophthalmopathy (dated by TCRdb to about 2019). Some background on the complete study: Peripheral blood was collected at initial diagnosis, before any treatment. TCR V-J signatures able to tell the groups apart were searched for in a discovery cohort of some 97 patients, of whom around 42 had Graves' ophthalmopathy and roughly 57 had stable Graves' hyperthyroidism. Prospective prediction of ophthalmopathy was tested in an independent validation cohort consisting of some 20 hyperthyroidism patients and more than 15 patients who later progressed to ophthalmopathy. The 100 or so discovery patients were randomly split 7:3 into training and test sets. In about 6 Graves' hyperthyroidism patients, the study also compared T-cell repertoires from thyroid tissue with T-cell repertoires from blood. After sampling, hyperthyroidism patients received methimazole starting at 30 mg daily, and ophthalmopathy patients received high-dose intravenous methylprednisolone. TCR Vbeta CDR3 sequencing of approximately 140 peripheral blood samples (fewer than 45 ophthalmopathy, 75 hyperthyroidism and approximately 17 progressor patients) is reported in the paper. Study-wide findings and limitations: In cross-validation, a model built on a 13 V-J signature told ophthalmopathy apart from stable hyperthyroidism with 85% to 90% sensitivity and roughly 82% specificity, and in testing the same model reached 80%/75%. Most expanded thyroid clonotypes (frequency above 0.001) were also detected in blood, suggesting blood repertoires may reflect thyroid immune responses. Sample size was not statistically predetermined, and investigators were not blinded to group allocation. In validation, the model predicted progression to ophthalmopathy a median of around six months before onset, with roughly 70% sensitivity and about 75% specificity.

Amplification of TCR beta CDR3 regions was carried out from RNA transcripts. The first round of RT-PCR for the TCR CDR3 was performed with the HTBI primer set and the Qiagen OneStep RT-PCR kit. Libraries were constructed in a second round of multiplex PCR, after which size selection and purification were performed. Paired-end sequencing of the libraries was performed with 100 bp reads on an Illumina HiSeq2000. Processing in the source paper ran as follows. SOAPnuke was used to process the raw data, with reads discarded if the reads contained adapters or uncalled bases, had a mean Phred below 15, or lacked an exact constant-primer or identifier match. High-quality paired reads were merged with COPE v1.2.5, and unique nucleotide sequences were defined as clonotypes. Clonotypes were aligned to IMGT TRBV, TRBD and TRBJ reference segments using MiTCR v1.1. The analysis was restricted to V-J combinations with a frequency above 0.0001, which together covered 99% to 99.2% of the repertoires. A TCS score was defined as the ratio between F50 (clonal expansion) and ExV (chaos), using BLOSUM62-based TCRdist between CDR3 peptides within each V-J. Welch's t-statistics and random forest reduced 514 V-J features to 13, which were used in a naive Bayes classifier (R e1071). TCRdb redid the processing of the public reads, applying fastp at Q25 and MiXCR, and retained in-frame beta chains. CDR3 protein sequences are deduplicated, and each keeps its most common genes and DNA. The V and J calls follow TCRdb's processing rather than the paper's. The sample yields roughly 740,000 distinct CDR3 sequences; approximately 16% were counted once. The top ten clonotypes cover around 8% of the sample.

Graves' hyperthyroidism was defined as stable when no progression to ophthalmopathy occurred over 18 months of follow-up. The hyperthyroidism patients were between 18 and 65 years old and newly diagnosed, with a disease duration of less than 2 months. Any patient with an uncontrolled infection, another autoimmune disease, pregnancy or lactation was excluded. Diagnoses were established on the basis of clinical symptoms, serum thyroxine and TRAb, thyroid ultrasound, and orbital computed tomography. PBMCs were isolated from more than 8 ml of fresh peripheral blood by Ficoll-Paque density gradient centrifugation. Trizol reagent was used to extract total RNA, and RNA quality was then checked on an Agilent 2100 Bioanalyzer. On this clonotype itself: Its antigen is unknown. No much larger clone exists at a distance of one base, and base qualities are not known.

Taken from the germline V gene, the CDR1 and CDR2 loops are MGHRA and YSYEKL. Including the terminal cysteine and phenylalanine, the CDR3 comprises 17 residues. Left in the record is the CDR3 DNA by itself, 51 bases read in frame from the first base. V and J are trimmed by 3 bases and 4 bases, and the gene matches miss 6 bases of the junction. The receptor's source is a man aged 18 to 30 with Graves' hyperthyroidism. This chain joins TRBV4-1 to TRBJ2-3; 14 bases in the junction line up with TRBD2. The material sequenced was blood. Here the CDR3 is given as CASSHPTSGRAPDTQYF. The base sequence is TGCGCCAGCAGCCATCCGACTAGCGGGAGGGCCCCAGATACGCAGTATTTT.